This passage covers 7 T cell receptor beta chains from one sample sequenced in a study of shared clonotypes between healthy human individuals. Libraries were prepared by immunoSEQ multiplex PCR; TCRdb keeps only in-frame clonotypes and omits some of them. This table has around 1 million clones, 70% to 85% appearing once. Sequenced: memory CD4+ T cells sorted from blood. As for subset: CD45RA-negative fraction. These receptors were obtained from a man aged 18 to 30 in good health.

V gene TRBV30 combines with J gene TRBJ1-2; 8 bases are shared with TRBD1. Germline-derived CDR1 and CDR2 are GTSNPN and SVGIG (reference sequence). This CDR3 has 13 residues. V was pared by 3 bases and J by 5 bases, with 5 bases of the junction left unmatched. CDR3 DNA sequence: TGTGCCTGGAGGGTTAGACAGGGGTATGGCTACACCTTC. As protein: CAWRVRQGYGYTF.

This clone has more than one count but fewer than ten. V is TRBV27 and J is TRBJ1-6; 8 nucleotides agree with TRBD1. The CDR3 contains 18 residues. Losses at the gene ends were 5 bases for V and 9 bases for J; bases not matched to a gene: 18. Germline CDR1 and CDR2: MNHEY and SMNVEV (reference sequence). The CDR3 is CASSRTGKQSIGVSPLHF. The CDR3 DNA follows: TGTGCCAGCAGTAGGACAGGGAAACAGTCGATTGGGGTTTCACCCCTCCACTTT.

The rearrangement joins TRBV19 to TRBJ2-7; TRBD1 matches 7 bases. There are 14 residues in the CDR3. J lost 3 bases, V lost 3 bases, and 5 bases had no gene match. Germline assignment: CDR1 LNHDA and CDR2 SQIVND (reference sequence). The CDR3 protein is CASSIGQGVYEQYF. As DNA, the CDR3 is TGTGCCAGTAGTATTGGCCAGGGGGTCTACGAGCAGTACTTC.

The rearrangement joins TRBV19 to TRBJ1-5, with D maybe TRBD1 (5 bases). Deletions cut 1 base from V and 1 base from J, with 8 bases between. CDR3 length: 15 residues. Germline assignment: CDR1 LNHDA and CDR2 SQIVND (reference sequence). CDR3 bases: TGTGCCAGTAGTATAGGAGGGGCCAGCAATCAGCCCCAGCATTTT. This translates into CASSIGGASNQPQHF.

The chain links TRBV27 to TRBJ1-1; 12 bases map to TRBD1. With 7 bases clipped from V and 0 bases from J, the junction kept 9 bases outside the gene matches. The CDR3 totals 17 residues. Germline CDR1 MNHEY, CDR2 SMNVEV (reference sequence). CDR3 in amino acids: CASNKGTGGRVNTEAFF. The CDR3 nucleotides read TGTGCCAGCAACAAAGGGACAGGGGGCCGGGTGAACACTGAAGCTTTCTTT.

CDR3: CASSAFGPASGNTIYF. The CDR3 DNA reads as TGTGCCAGCAGTGCATTTGGTCCCGCCTCTGGAAACACCATATATTTT. The chain combines TRBV2 with TRBJ1-3; no firm D call. Between the trimmed V and J ends, which lost 4 bases and 0 bases, there was a span of 13 bases. The CDR3 length is 16 residues. Germline V gene data show CDR1 as SNHLY and CDR2 as FYNNEI.

The chain carries TRBV28 and TRBJ1-5; 9 nucleotides match TRBD1. The ends lost 5 bases at V and 6 bases at J; junction bases unmatched: 5. In germline, CDR1 is MDHEN, CDR2 SYDVKM. The CDR3 has 14 amino acids. The CDR3 coding sequence is TGTGCCAGCAGTATACAGGGGGCGGCTCAGCCCCAGCATTTT. Protein product: CASSIQGAAQPQHF.